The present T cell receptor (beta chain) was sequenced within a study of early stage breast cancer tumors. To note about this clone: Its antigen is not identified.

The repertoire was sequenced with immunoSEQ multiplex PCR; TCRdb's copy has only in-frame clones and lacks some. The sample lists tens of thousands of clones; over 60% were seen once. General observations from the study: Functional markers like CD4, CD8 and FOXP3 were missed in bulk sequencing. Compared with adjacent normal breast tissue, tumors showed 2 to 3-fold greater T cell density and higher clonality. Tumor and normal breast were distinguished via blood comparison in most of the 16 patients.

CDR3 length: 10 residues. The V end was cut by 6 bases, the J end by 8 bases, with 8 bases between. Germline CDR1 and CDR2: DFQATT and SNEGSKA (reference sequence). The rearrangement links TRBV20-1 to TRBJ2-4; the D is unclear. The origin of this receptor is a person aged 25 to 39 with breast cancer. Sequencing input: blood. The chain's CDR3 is CSAARDIQYF. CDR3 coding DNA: TGCAGTGCCGCTAGGGACATTCAGTACTTC.